What follows is one T cell receptor (beta chain) and its context. Its antigen is undetermined. Sequenced by immunoSEQ multiplex PCR; TCRdb stores in-frame clones only, minus some. The sample has millions of clones, just over 90% seen once; the top ten hold approximately 0.4%. The germline V gene encodes CDR1 MDHEN and CDR2 SYDVKM. With 8 bases removed from V and 7 bases from J, the gap between germline ends came to 12 bases. The length of the CDR3 is 12 residues. The data derive from a study of shared clonotypes between healthy human individuals. On the study more broadly: Used for every donor were three CD4 naive, three CD4 memory, two CD8 naive and one CD8 memory plate.

Whole-study results and caveats: Generation probability values for non-shared clonotypes were lower than those for clonotypes shared by all four donors.

The split of CD4+ cells yielded CD45RA+ naive and CD45RA-negative memory subsets. The sample comprised naive CD4+ T cells from PBMCs. Subset of the sample: CD45RA+ positively selected. The sequence was collected from a man aged 18 to 29 in good health. Some clones in this sample may be carry-over from other donors' samples. The chain combines TRBV28 with TRBJ2-1; maybe TRBD1 (5 bases). The CDR3 spells CASGRQFNEQFF. The CDR3 DNA reads TGTGCCAGCGGCCGACAGTTTAATGAGCAGTTCTTC.